This T cell receptor (beta chain) is drawn from a study of cytomegalovirus exposure and HLA in healthy donors. Study-wide findings and caveats: What a later analysis reportedly showed was that an Asian-associated ancestry cluster had fewer N-insertions than the approximately 670-donor mean. Sequencing likely produced, as an artifact, a cluster of highly shared sequence variants.

The germline V gene has CDR1 SGHTA and CDR2 FQGNSA. After removal of 2 bases from V and 6 bases from J, the junction contained 4 bases not matched to a gene. The CDR3 covers 15 residues. The primer mix had 60 Vbeta and 13 Jbeta primers. TCRdb's copy holds only in-frame clones and misses some; the assay was immunoSEQ multiplex PCR. In the table there are roughly 220,000 clones, 75% of which are singletons. Comments on this clone: No antigen is known for it.

J is TRBJ2-1 and V is TRBV7-2; 10 bases fit TRBD2. The sequenced material came from PBMCs. This receptor was taken from a woman under 40 in good health and CMV-seronegative. The CDR3 DNA follows: TGTGCCAGCAGCTTATGGCTAGCGGGGGTCAATGAGCAGTTCTTC. Protein sequence: CASSLWLAGVNEQFF.